This T cell receptor beta chain was recovered during a study of T cell responses to AZD1222 COVID-19 vaccine. Notes on the study in general: Donors were mostly white British, more females; clonal diversity possibly underestimated.

For this clone: Its specificity is unknown.

CDR1 is SQVTM and CDR2 is ANQGSEA in the germline V gene. Trimming at V came to 1 base and at J to 5 bases, leaving 15 bases not matched to a gene. The CDR3 contains 17 residues. Profiled with immunoSEQ multiplex PCR; TCRdb holds only in-frame clones, not every one. The repertoire holds fewer than 130,000 clones, with about 95% as singletons. This chain joins TRBV29-1 and TRBJ1-2; 8 bases agree with TRBD1. The sequencing used peripheral blood, collected 28 days after the second AZD1222 dose. The receptor's source is an adult who received the AZD1222 COVID-19 vaccine. The CDR3 region is CSVEGPSRGRGGYGYTF. As DNA, the CDR3 is TGCAGCGTTGAAGGGCCTTCCAGGGGGCGAGGGGGGTATGGCTACACCTTC.